This TCR beta chain appears in the sequencing data of a study of shared clonotypes between healthy human individuals. Comments on this clone: Antigen: not known.

Generated by immunoSEQ multiplex PCR, the TCRdb table keeps only in-frame clones and is missing some. The sample holds approximately 2.5 million clones, approximately 94% seen once. Points from the study as a whole: In a few donors, approximately 5% of naive CD4 clonotypes appeared in common.

This clonotype was sampled from a man between 18 and 35 years old in good health. Some clones in this sample may be carry-over from other donors' samples. Sequenced sample: naive CD4+ T cells from PBMCs. As to subset: CD45RA+ positively selected.

Written as DNA, the CDR3 is TGTGCCAGCAGTCTCAGTAATAACTATGGCTACACCTTC. This encodes CASSLSNNYGYTF. The rearrangement uses TRBV6-6 and TRBJ1-2; D is uncertain. CDR1 MNHNY and CDR2 SVGAGI come from the germline V gene (reference sequence). The CDR3 runs 13 residues. Deletions cut 5 bases from V and 1 base from J, with 8 bases between.